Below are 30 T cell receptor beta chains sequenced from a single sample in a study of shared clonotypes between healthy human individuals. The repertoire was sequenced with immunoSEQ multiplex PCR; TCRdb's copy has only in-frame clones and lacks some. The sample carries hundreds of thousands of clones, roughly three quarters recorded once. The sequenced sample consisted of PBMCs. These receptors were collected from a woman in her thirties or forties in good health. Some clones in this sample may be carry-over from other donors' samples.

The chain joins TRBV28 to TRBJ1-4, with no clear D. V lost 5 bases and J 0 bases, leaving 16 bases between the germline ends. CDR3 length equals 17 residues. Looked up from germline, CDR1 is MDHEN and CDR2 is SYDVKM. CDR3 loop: CASSPTGRRTTNEKLFF. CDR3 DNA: TGTGCCAGCAGTCCCACGGGTAGGAGAACAACTAATGAAAAACTGTTTTTT.

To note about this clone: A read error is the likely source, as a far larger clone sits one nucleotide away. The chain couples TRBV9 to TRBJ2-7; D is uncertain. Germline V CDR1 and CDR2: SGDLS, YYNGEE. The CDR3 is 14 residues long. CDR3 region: CAGSVSTASYEQYF. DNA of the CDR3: TGTGCCGGCAGCGTATCAACTGCCTCCTACGAGCAGTACTTC.

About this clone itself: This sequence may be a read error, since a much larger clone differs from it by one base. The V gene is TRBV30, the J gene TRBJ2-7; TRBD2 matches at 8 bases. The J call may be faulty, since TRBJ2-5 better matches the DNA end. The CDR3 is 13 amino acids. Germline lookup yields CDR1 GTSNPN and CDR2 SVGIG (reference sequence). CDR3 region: CACSGMQGETQYF. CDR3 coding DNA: TGTGCCTGTAGCGGGATGCAAGGAGAGACCCAGTACTTC.

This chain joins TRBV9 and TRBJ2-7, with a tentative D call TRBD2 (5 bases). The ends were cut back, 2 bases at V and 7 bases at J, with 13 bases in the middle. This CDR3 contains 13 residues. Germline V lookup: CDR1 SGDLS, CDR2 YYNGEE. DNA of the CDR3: TGTGCCAGCAGCGTGTCGTGGCCGGGGGAGCAGTACTTC. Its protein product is CASSVSWPGEQYF.

The CDR3 nucleotides read TGCAGCGTGGGACAGTCAACTAATGAAAAACTGTTTTTT. Protein sequence: CSVGQSTNEKLFF. The chain employs TRBV29-1 and TRBJ1-4; 7 positions agree with TRBD1. The CDR3 loop spans 13 amino acids. From germline, CDR1 is SQVTM and CDR2 ANQGSEA. The V and J ends lost 6 bases and 0 bases, in that order; junction bases with no gene match: 1.

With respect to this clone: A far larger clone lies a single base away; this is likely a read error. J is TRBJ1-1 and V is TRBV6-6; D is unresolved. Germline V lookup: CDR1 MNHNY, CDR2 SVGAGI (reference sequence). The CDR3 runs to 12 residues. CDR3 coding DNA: TGTGCCAACAGTTACTCAGAACTGCTCCACCTCTTT. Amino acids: CANSYSELLHLF.

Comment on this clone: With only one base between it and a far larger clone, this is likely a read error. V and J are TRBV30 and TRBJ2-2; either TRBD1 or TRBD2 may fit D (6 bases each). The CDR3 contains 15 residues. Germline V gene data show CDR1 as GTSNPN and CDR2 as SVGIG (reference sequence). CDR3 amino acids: CAWRSAGEDTGELVF. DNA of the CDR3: TGTGCCTGGAGGAGTGCAGGGGAGGATACCGGGGAGCTGGTTTTT.

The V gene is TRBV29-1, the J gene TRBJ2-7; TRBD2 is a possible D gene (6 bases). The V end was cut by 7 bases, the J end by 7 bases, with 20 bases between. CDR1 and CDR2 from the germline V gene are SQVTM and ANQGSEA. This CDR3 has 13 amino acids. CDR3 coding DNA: TGCAGCGCCTCCGGGACTCCCAGGGTGGAGCAGTACTTC. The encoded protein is CSASGTPRVEQYF.

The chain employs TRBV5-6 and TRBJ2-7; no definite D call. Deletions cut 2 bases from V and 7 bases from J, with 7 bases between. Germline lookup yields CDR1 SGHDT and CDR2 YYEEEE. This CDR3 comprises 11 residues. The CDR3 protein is CASSLVREQYF. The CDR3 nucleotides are TGTGCCAGCAGCTTAGTCCGGGAGCAGTACTTC.

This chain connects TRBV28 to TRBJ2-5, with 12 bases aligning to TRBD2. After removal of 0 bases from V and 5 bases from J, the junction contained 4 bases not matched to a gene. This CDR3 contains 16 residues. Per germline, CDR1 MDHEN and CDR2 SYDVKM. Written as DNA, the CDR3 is TGTGCCAGCAGTTTATGGCTAGCGGGAGGGGGTGAGACCCAGTACTTC. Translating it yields CASSLWLAGGGETQYF.

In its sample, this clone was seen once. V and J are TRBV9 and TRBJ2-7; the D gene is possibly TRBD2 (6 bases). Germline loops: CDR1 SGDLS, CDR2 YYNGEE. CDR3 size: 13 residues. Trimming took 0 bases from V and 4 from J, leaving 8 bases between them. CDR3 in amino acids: CASSVETRYEQYF. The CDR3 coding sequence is TGTGCCAGCAGCGTAGAGACTAGGTACGAGCAGTACTTC.

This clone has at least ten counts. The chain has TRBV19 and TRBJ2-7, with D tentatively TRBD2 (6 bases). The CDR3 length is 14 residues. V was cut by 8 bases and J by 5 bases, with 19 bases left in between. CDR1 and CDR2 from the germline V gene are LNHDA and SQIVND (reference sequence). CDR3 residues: CASGGGRFSDEQYF. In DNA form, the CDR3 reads TGTGCCAGTGGGGGTGGGAGGTTTTCGGACGAGCAGTACTTC.

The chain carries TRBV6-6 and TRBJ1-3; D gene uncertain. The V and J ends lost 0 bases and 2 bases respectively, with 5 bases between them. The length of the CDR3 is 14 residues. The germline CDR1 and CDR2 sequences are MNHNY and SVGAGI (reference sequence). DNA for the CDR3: TGTGCCAGCAGTTACTCGATTCCTGGAAACACCATATATTTT. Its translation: CASSYSIPGNTIYF.

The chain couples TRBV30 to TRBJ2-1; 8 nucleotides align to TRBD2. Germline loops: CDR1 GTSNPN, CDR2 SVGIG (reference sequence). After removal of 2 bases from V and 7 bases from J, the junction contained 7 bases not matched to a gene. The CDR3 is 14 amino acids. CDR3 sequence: CAWSTSGRWNEQFF. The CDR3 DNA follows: TGTGCCTGGAGTACCAGCGGGAGATGGAATGAGCAGTTCTTC.

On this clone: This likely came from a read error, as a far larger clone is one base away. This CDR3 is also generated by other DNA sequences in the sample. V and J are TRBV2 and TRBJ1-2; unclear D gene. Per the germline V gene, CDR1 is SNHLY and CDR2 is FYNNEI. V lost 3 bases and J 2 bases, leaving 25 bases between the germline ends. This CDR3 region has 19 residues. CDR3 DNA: TGTGCCAGCAGTGATTCGTTAGGGCTGGGCCCCTATTGGAACTATGGCTACACCTTC. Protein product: CASSDSLGLGPYWNYGYTF.

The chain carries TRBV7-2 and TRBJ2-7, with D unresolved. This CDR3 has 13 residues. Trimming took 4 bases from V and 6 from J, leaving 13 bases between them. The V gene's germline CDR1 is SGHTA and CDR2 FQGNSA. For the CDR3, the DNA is TGTGCCAGCAGCTCCACGGTTTCCCCCGAGCAGTACTTC. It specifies CASSSTVSPEQYF. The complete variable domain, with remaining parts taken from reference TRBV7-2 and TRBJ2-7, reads GAGVSQSPSNKVTEKGKDVELRCDPISGHTALYWYRQSLGQGLEFLIYFQGNSAPDKSGLPSDRFSAERTGGSVSTLTIQRTQQEDSAVYLCASSSTVSPEQYFGPGTRLTVT.

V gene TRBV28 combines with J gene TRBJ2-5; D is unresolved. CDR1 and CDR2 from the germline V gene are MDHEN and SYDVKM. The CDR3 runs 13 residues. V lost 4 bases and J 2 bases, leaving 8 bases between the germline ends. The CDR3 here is CASSSTPQETQYF. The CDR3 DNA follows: TGTGCCAGCAGTTCAACACCACAAGAGACCCAGTACTTC.

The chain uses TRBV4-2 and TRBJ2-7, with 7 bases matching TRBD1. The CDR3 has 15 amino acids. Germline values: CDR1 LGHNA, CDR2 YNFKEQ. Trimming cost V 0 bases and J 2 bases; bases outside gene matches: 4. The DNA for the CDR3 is TGTGCCAGCAGCCAAGATCTTACAGGGGCCTACGAGCAGTACTTC. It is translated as CASSQDLTGAYEQYF.

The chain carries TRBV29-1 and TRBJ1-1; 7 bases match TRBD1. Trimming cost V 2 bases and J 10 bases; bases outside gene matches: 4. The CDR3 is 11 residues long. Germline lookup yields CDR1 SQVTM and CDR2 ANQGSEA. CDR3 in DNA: TGCAGCGTTGAATCAGGGGGGCGAGCTTTCTTT. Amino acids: CSVESGGRAFF.

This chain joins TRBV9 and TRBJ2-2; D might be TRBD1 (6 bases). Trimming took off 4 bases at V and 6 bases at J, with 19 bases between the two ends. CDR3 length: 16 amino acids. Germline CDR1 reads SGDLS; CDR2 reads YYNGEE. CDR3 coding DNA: TGTGCCAGCAGCCCTCGGACAGCGAAGTCTGCCGGGGAGCTGTTTTTT. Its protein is CASSPRTAKSAGELFF.

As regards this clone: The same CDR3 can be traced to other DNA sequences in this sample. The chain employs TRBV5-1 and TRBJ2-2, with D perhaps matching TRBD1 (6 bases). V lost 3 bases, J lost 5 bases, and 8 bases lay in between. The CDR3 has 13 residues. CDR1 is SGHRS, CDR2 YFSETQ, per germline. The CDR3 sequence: CASSSGVTGELFF. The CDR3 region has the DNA TGCGCCAGCAGCTCAGGGGTAACCGGGGAGCTGTTTTTT.

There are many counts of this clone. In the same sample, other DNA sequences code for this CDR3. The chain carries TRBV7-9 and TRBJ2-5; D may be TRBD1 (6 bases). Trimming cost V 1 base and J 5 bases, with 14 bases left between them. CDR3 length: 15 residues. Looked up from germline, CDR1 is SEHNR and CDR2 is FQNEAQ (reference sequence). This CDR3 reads CASSLEVTGLETQYF. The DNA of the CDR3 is TGTGCCAGCAGCTTAGAGGTGACAGGATTGGAGACCCAGTACTTC.

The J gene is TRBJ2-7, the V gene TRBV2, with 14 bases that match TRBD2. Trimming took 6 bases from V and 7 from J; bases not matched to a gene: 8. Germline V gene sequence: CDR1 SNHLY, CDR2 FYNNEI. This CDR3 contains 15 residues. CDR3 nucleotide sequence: TGTGCCAGCAGACCCCGGACTAGCGGGGGGCAGGAGCAGTACTTC. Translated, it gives CASRPRTSGGQEQYF.

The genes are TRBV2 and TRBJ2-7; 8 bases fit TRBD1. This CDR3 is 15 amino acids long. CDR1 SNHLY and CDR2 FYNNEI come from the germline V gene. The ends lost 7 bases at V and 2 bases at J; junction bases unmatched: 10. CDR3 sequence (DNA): TGTGCCAGCACCACTTTTCGGGACAGGACCTACGAGCAGTACTTC. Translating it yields CASTTFRDRTYEQYF.

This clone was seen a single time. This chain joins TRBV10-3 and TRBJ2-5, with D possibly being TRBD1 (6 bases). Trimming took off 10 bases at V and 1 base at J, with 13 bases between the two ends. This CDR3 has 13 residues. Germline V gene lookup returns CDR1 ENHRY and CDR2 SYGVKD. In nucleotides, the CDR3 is TGTGCCACCACAGGGTTTGGCCAAGAGACCCAGTACTTC. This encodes CATTGFGQETQYF.

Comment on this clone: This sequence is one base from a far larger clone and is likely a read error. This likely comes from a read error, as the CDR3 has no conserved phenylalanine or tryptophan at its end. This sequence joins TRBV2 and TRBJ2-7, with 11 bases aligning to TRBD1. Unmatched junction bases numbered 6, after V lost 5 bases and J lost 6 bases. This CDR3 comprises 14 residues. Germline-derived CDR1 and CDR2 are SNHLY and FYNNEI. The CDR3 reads CASSRTGTGGEQYL. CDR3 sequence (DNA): TGTGCCAGCAGTAGAACCGGGACAGGGGGCGAGCAGTACCTC.

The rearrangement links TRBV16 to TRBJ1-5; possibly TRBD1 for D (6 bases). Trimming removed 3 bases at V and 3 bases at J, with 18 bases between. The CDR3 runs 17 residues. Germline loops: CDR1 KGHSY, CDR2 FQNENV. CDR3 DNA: TGTGCCAGCAGCCAGTTGAAGGGGGGGGGACTCAATCAGCCCCAGCATTTT. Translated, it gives CASSQLKGGGLNQPQHF.

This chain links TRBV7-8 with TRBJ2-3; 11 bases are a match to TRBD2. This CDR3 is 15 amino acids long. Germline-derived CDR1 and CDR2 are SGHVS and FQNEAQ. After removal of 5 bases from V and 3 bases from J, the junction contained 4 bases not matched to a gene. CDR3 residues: CASSVLAGGTDTQYF. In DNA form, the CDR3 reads TGTGCCAGCAGCGTTCTAGCGGGAGGTACAGATACGCAGTATTTT.

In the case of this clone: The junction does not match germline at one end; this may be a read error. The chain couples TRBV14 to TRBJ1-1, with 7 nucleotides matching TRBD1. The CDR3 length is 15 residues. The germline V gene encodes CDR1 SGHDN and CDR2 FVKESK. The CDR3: CASSRTTGLKTEAFF. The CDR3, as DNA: TGTGCCAGCAGCCGAACGACAGGGTTGAAGACTGAAGCTTTCTTT.

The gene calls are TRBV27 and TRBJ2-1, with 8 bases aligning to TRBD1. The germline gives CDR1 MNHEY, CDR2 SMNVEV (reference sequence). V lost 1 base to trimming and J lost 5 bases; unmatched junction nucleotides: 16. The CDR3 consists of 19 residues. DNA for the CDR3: TGTGCCAGCAGTTTATTGGGGGTTTACGACAGGGGAAGTAACAATGAGCAGTTCTTC. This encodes CASSLLGVYDRGSNNEQFF.